The T cell receptor (beta chain) described here comes from a study of T cell repertoires in cytomegalovirus infection (dated by TCRdb to between 2018 and 2021). The study in broad terms: Because public TCR beta signatures pointed to carriage of CMV infection together with the matching HLA type, the HLA type of each donor mattered for the analysis.

Points the paper makes about the study in general: Cumulative frequency of public TCR beta family members discriminated carriers of CMV infection plus the relevant HLA type in this cohort and an independent approximately 340-donor cohort. The ex vivo response was dominated by HLA-C-restricted CMV-specific TCR beta clonotypes, which also provided the single most frequent clonotype in two of eight donors.

The CDR3 numbers 13 residues from cysteine through phenylalanine. The DNA shown is the 39-base CDR3, in frame from base 1. According to the germline V gene, CDR1 reads SGHVS and CDR2 reads FNYEAQ. The junction carries 14 bases between V and J, which are trimmed by 5 bases and 7 bases respectively. With respect to this clonotype: It lacks a known antigen. Base qualities were left out, and no much larger clone turns up one base away.

This sample was sequenced with an Illumina HiSeq 1500. Using fastp trimming at Q25 and MiXCR clonotype assembly, TCRdb reanalyzed the public sequencing data and kept in-frame beta chains. Records with the same CDR3 protein are collapsed into one entry carrying the most frequent genes and DNA. The sample table holds some 57,000 distinct CDR3 sequences, of which 33% were seen once. The ten largest make up 60% to 80% of the sample. This clonotype was obtained from a human donor in good health (CMV status not recorded). Some clones in this sample may be carry-over from other donors' samples. Input material: PBMCs, sequenced either directly or after in vitro stimulation (not recorded which). This chain joins TRBV7-6 to TRBJ1-2; the D gene remains uncertain. The nucleotides are TGTGCCAGCAGCCAGGACTCAGGACCTGGCTACACCTTC. The resulting protein is CASSQDSGPGYTF.